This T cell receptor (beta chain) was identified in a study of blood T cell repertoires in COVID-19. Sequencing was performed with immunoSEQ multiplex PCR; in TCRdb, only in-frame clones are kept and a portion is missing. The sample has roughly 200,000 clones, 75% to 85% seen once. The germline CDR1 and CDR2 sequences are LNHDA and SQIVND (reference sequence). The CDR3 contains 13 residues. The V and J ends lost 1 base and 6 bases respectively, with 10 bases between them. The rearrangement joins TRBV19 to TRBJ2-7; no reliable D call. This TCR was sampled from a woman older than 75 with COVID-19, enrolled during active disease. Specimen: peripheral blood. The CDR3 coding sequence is TGTGCCAGTAGTATAGTGGTCTCGGGCGAGCAGTACTTC. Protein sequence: CASSIVVSGEQYF.